Sequencing of this T cell receptor (beta chain) was carried out in a study of cytomegalovirus exposure and HLA in healthy donors. Findings and caveats of the study: What a later analysis reportedly showed was that an Asian-associated ancestry cluster had fewer N-insertions than the 666-donor mean. The study recorded 164 TCR beta chains that were cytomegalovirus-associated.

PCR amplification relied on 60 Vbeta primers (plus 13 Jbeta primers). Clones were read by immunoSEQ multiplex PCR, and TCRdb kept only the in-frame ones, dropping some. The table includes approximately 130,000 clones, around three quarters detected once. Note on this clone: The antigen remains undetermined.

Looked up from germline, CDR1 is LNHDA and CDR2 is SQIVND (reference sequence). This CDR3 region has 15 residues. The ends were cut back, 4 bases at V and 7 bases at J, with 16 bases in the middle. The J gene is TRBJ2-2, the V gene TRBV19, with D possibly matching TRBD1 (5 bases). Sequencing used PBMCs. The sequence came from a woman aged 40 to 50 in good health and CMV-seronegative. CDR3 coding DNA: TGTGCCAGTAGTACCCTCCAGGTGGGGCGCGGGGAGCTGTTTTTT. The encoded protein is CASSTLQVGRGELFF.